The clone carrying this T cell receptor (beta chain) was counted only a few times. The antigen is undetermined. These data belong to a study of blood T cells in healthy people across ages. Study summary: Per two T cells, template switching captured roughly one barcoded beta molecule.

Individuals who donated were healthy Caucasians from Russia aged about 6 to 100. The use of a sample-barcoded 5' primer and a J-beta primer mix characterized a second PCR of about 7 to 12 cycles. Each of the cDNA molecules was tagged by a template-switch adaptor with 12 random nucleotides. TCRdb independently ran MiXCR on the 5' RACE reads; one entry per CDR3 protein. The sample consists of approximately 820,000 distinct CDR3 sequences, approximately 48% of them appearing once. Regarding the study as a whole: PBMC samples, being unsorted, prevented any conclusive comparison of naive and antigen-experienced cells.

Material: blood. The TCR sequence derives from a man between 60 and 75 years old in good health.

The CDR3 sequence is CASSLEGLDTQYF. CDR3 nucleotide sequence: TGTGCCAGCAGCTTGGAGGGGTTGGATACGCAGTATTTT. This chain links TRBV7-9 with TRBJ2-3; tentative D call: TRBD2 (6 bases). Per the germline V gene, CDR1 is SEHNR and CDR2 is FQNEAQ (reference sequence). Trimming took off 3 bases at V and 6 bases at J, with 10 bases between the two ends. This CDR3 is 13 amino acids long.